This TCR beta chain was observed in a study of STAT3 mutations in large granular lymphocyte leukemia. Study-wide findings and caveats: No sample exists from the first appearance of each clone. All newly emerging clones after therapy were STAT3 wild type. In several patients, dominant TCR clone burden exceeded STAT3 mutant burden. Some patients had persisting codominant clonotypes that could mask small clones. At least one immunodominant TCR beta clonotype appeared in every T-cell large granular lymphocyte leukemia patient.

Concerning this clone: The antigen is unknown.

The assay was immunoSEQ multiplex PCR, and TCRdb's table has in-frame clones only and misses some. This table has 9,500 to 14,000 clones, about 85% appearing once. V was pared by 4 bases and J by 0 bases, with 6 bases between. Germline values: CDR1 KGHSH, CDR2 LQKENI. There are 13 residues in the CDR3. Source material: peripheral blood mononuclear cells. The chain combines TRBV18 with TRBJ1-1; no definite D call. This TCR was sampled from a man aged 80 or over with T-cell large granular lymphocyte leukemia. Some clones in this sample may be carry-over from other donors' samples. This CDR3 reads CASSRDLNTEAFF. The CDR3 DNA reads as TGTGCCAGCTCACGTGACTTGAACACTGAAGCTTTCTTT.